The 26 T cell receptor beta chains reported below all come from one sample, sequenced in a study of blood T cell repertoires in COVID-19. The protocol was immunoSEQ multiplex PCR, while the TCRdb copy is restricted to in-frame clones and leaves out a portion. Altogether roughly 260,000 clones are present, around 87% being singletons, with the ten largest covering around 2.5%. Sequenced input: peripheral blood. These receptors were collected from a woman between 45 and 60 years old with acute or convalescent COVID-19.

The chain recombines TRBV24-1 with TRBJ2-2, with 7 bases matching TRBD2. The V and J ends lost 1 base and 5 bases, in that order; junction bases with no gene match: 9. Germline V gene sequence: CDR1 KGHDR, CDR2 SFDVKD. This CDR3 has 17 residues. The CDR3 bases are TGTGCCACCAGTGATTTCCCCCGGACTAGAGGTACCGGGGAGCTGTTTTTT. Translated: CATSDFPRTRGTGELFF.

This rearrangement joins TRBV18 to TRBJ1-1; TRBD1 matches at 8 bases. The CDR3 is 15 amino acids. V lost 3 bases to trimming and J lost 0 bases; unmatched junction nucleotides: 3. In germline, CDR1 is KGHSH, CDR2 LQKENI. CDR3: CASSPGQGMNTEAFF. The CDR3 region has the DNA TGTGCCAGCTCACCCGGACAGGGAATGAACACTGAAGCTTTCTTT. Combining the CDR3 with reference TRBV18 and TRBJ1-1 gives the whole variable domain NAGVMQNPRHLVRRRGQEARLRCSPMKGHSHVYWYRQLPEEGLKFMVYLQKENIIDESGMPKERFSAEFPKEGPSILRIQQVVRGDSAAYFCASSPGQGMNTEAFFGQGTRLTVV.

The V call is TRBV4-2, the J call TRBJ2-1; tentatively, D is TRBD2 (5 bases). The CDR3 totals 17 residues. CDR1 is LGHNA, CDR2 YNFKEQ, per germline. V was clipped by 0 bases and J by 5 bases, with 17 bases between them. CDR3 amino acids: CASSQDERLAPNNEQFF. The CDR3, as DNA: TGTGCCAGCAGCCAAGATGAGCGGTTGGCTCCTAACAATGAGCAGTTCTTC.

This clone has just one count. The chain uses TRBV19 and TRBJ2-7; TRBD1 is a possible D gene (6 bases). Germline loops: CDR1 LNHDA, CDR2 SQIVND (reference sequence). The CDR3 is made up of 16 amino acids. V was clipped by 2 bases and J by 2 bases, with 16 bases between them. In nucleotides, the CDR3 is TGTGCCAGTAGTATACTCCTGACAGGTTCAGCCTACGAGCAGTACTTC. It yields the protein CASSILLTGSAYEQYF.

The chain carries TRBV27 and TRBJ1-2, with 7 bases lining up with TRBD1. The V gene end was trimmed by 5 bases and the J gene end by 2 bases; junction bases not matched to a gene: 8. The CDR3 is made up of 15 amino acids. CDR1 MNHEY and CDR2 SMNVEV come from the germline V gene (reference sequence). Here the CDR3 reads CASSADPGQNYGYTF. Written as DNA, the CDR3 is TGTGCCAGCAGTGCCGACCCGGGACAGAACTATGGCTACACCTTC.

The chain couples TRBV19 to TRBJ1-1; D gene ambiguous. V was trimmed by 3 bases and J by 7 bases, leaving 6 bases between them. Germline V CDR1 and CDR2: LNHDA, SQIVND (reference sequence). The CDR3 has 11 residues. The CDR3 bases are TGTGCCAGTAGTATTGGCTTTGAAGCTTTCTTT. Amino acid sequence: CASSIGFEAFF.

This sequence joins TRBV4-1 and TRBJ2-1; 9 nucleotides line up with TRBD2. This CDR3 comprises 16 residues. Germline V gene data show CDR1 as MGHRA and CDR2 as YSYEKL. After removal of 1 base from V and 14 bases from J, the junction contained 15 bases not matched to a gene. As DNA, the CDR3 is TGCGCCAGCAGCCAAGCACGCCTGACTAGTGCGGGAGGGAAGTTCTTC. Translating gives CASSQARLTSAGGKFF.

The chain combines TRBV19 with TRBJ1-5; 9 bases map to TRBD1. This CDR3 comprises 15 residues. The J segment lost 4 bases and the V segment lost 9 bases, leaving 10 bases of the junction unmatched. The germline V gene encodes CDR1 LNHDA and CDR2 SQIVND (reference sequence). CDR3 nucleotides: TGTGCCAGCCTCAGCCGGGACAGGGTTAATCAGCCCCAGCATTTT. Protein product: CASLSRDRVNQPQHF.

The genes are TRBV5-4 and TRBJ2-6, with 7 bases fitting TRBD2. V lost 3 bases, J lost 0 bases, and 12 bases stayed unmatched. The CDR3 covers 19 residues. Per germline, CDR1 SGHNT and CDR2 YYREEE (reference sequence). The CDR3, as DNA: TGTGCCAGCAGCTCGGGGGGTCGGCCAGGGAACTCTGGGGCCAACGTCCTGACTTTC. It specifies CASSSGGRPGNSGANVLTF. Using reference TRBV5-4 and TRBJ2-6 for the parts outside the CDR3, the full variable domain is ETGVTQSPTHLIKTRGQQVTLRCSSQSGHNTVSWYQQALGQGPQFIFQYYREEENGRGNFPPRFSGLQFPNYSSELNVNALELDDSALYLCASSSGGRPGNSGANVLTFGAGSRLTVL.

The chain has TRBV9 and TRBJ2-7, with TRBD1 identical over 8 bases. CDR3 length: 14 amino acids. Losses at the gene ends were 4 bases for V and 2 bases for J; bases not matched to a gene: 5. CDR1 is SGDLS and CDR2 is YYNGEE in the germline V gene. Here the CDR3 DNA reads TGTGCCAGCAGCTCCCGGACAGGGACCTACGAGCAGTACTTC. It is translated as CASSSRTGTYEQYF.

V gene TRBV7-3 combines with J gene TRBJ2-2; a weak D match, TRBD2 (5 bases). CDR1 is SGHTA, CDR2 FQGTGA, per germline. The CDR3 spans 13 residues. Trimming left V 6 bases short and J 7 bases short, with 12 bases between. CDR3 sequence: CASRGSGNGELFF. The CDR3 region has the DNA TGTGCCAGCAGGGGGAGTGGGAACGGGGAGCTGTTTTTT.

This chain uses TRBV7-9 with TRBJ2-7; no firm D call. The V gene's germline CDR1 is SEHNR and CDR2 FQNEAQ (reference sequence). Trimming took 4 bases from V and 0 from J, leaving 19 bases between them. The CDR3 contains 17 residues. CDR3 in amino acids: CASSSSARRKRSYEQYF. The CDR3 DNA reads TGTGCCAGCAGCTCGAGCGCAAGGCGGAAGCGCTCCTACGAGCAGTACTTC.

This chain uses TRBV4-2 with TRBJ1-3; D not certain. Between the trimmed V and J ends, which lost 1 base and 4 bases, there was a span of 5 bases. The CDR3 length is 13 residues. Germline assignment: CDR1 LGHNA and CDR2 YNFKEQ. The CDR3 reads CASSQAPGNTIYF. The CDR3 coding sequence is TGTGCCAGCAGCCAAGCTCCCGGAAACACCATATATTTT.

The V gene is TRBV5-1, the J gene TRBJ2-3, with 14 nucleotides matching TRBD2. With V trimmed by 2 bases and J by 2 bases, 7 bases remained unmatched. Germline values: CDR1 SGHRS, CDR2 YFSETQ. The CDR3 runs 18 residues. CDR3 nucleotide sequence: TGCGCCAGCAGCTTAGGACTAGCGGGAGGCGTTTCCACAGATACGCAGTATTTT. Protein: CASSLGLAGGVSTDTQYF. The variable domain in full, with the rest retrieved from reference TRBV5-1 and TRBJ2-3, is KAGVTQTPRYLIKTRGQQVTLSCSPISGHRSVSWYQQTPGQGLQFLFEYFSETQRNKGNFPGRFSGRQFSNSRSEMNVSTLELGDSALYLCASSLGLAGGVSTDTQYFGPGTRLTVL.

This chain connects TRBV19 to TRBJ2-7; 9 bases map to TRBD1. The CDR3 extends over 13 amino acids. V lost 10 bases and J lost 3; bases outside the gene matches: 7. In germline, CDR1 is LNHDA, CDR2 SQIVND (reference sequence). The CDR3 DNA reads TGTGCCACATCCGGGACAGGGAACTACGAGCAGTACTTC. Encoded protein: CATSGTGNYEQYF. Using reference TRBV19 and TRBJ2-7 for the parts outside the CDR3, the full variable domain is DGGITQSPKYLFRKEGQNVTLSCEQNLNHDAMYWYRQDPGQGLRLIYYSQIVNDFQKGDIAEGYSVSREKKESFPLTVTSAQKNPTAFYLCATSGTGNYEQYFGPGTRLTVT.

V and J are TRBV19 and TRBJ2-1, with 7 bases aligning to TRBD2. CDR1 and CDR2 (germline): LNHDA, SQIVND (reference sequence). This CDR3 has 14 residues. Trimming removed 3 bases from V and 5 bases from J; junction bases left unmatched: 4. CDR3 nucleotides: TGTGCCAGTAGTATGCGGGGGTTCCACAATGAGCAGTTCTTC. Its protein is CASSMRGFHNEQFF.

V gene TRBV7-9 combines with J gene TRBJ1-4; D possibly corresponds to TRBD1 (5 bases). The V end was cut by 5 bases, the J end by 5 bases, with 12 bases between. The CDR3 contains 14 residues. Per the germline V gene, CDR1 is SEHNR and CDR2 is FQNEAQ (reference sequence). Written as DNA, the CDR3 is TGTGCCAGCAGCCCGGGACGGGAGAATGAAAAACTGTTTTTT. It translates to CASSPGRENEKLFF.

The chain combines TRBV10-2 with TRBJ2-1, with 9 nucleotides matching TRBD2. V was pared by 3 bases and J by 6 bases, with 6 bases of the junction left unmatched. The CDR3 is made up of 15 amino acids. Germline CDR1 WSHSY, CDR2 SAAADI. CDR3 amino acids: CASSEWGGRGNEQFF. The CDR3 DNA sequence: TGCGCCAGCAGTGAATGGGGCGGGAGGGGCAATGAGCAGTTCTTC.

The chain couples TRBV6-2 or TRBV6-3 to TRBJ2-5; 16 bases match TRBD2. After removal of 5 bases from V and 5 bases from J, the junction contained 8 bases not matched to a gene. There are 17 residues in the CDR3. The germline CDR1 and CDR2 sequences are MNHEY and SVGEGT. CDR3 in DNA: TGTGCCAGCAGTAAGGGGACTAGCGGGAGGGCCGTGGAGACCCAGTACTTC. It codes for CASSKGTSGRAVETQYF.

The J gene is TRBJ1-2, the V gene TRBV5-1; 8 positions match TRBD1. This CDR3 is 15 amino acids long. The V gene's germline CDR1 is SGHRS and CDR2 YFSETQ. V lost 4 bases to trimming and J lost 4 bases; unmatched junction nucleotides: 9. The CDR3, as DNA: TGCGCCAGCAGCCTCGAGACAGGGGTGGGCTATGGCTACACCTTC. Residues: CASSLETGVGYGYTF. Using reference TRBV5-1 and TRBJ1-2 for the parts outside the CDR3, the full variable domain is KAGVTQTPRYLIKTRGQQVTLSCSPISGHRSVSWYQQTPGQGLQFLFEYFSETQRNKGNFPGRFSGRQFSNSRSEMNVSTLELGDSALYLCASSLETGVGYGYTFGSGTRLTVV.

The chain combines TRBV3-1 (or the pseudogene TRBV3-2) with TRBJ1-2; D is unclear. The CDR3 is 14 residues long. CDR1 is LGHDT, CDR2 YNNKEL, per germline (reference sequence). The V end lost 4 bases, the J end lost 8 bases, and 17 bases lay between the germline ends. The chain's CDR3 is CASSLAPLAAGYTF. The CDR3 nucleotides are TGTGCCAGCAGCCTAGCTCCACTCGCAGCAGGCTACACCTTC.

Concerning this clone: At the DNA level, this CDR3 is encoded by other sequences in the same sample as well. V usage is TRBV27 and J usage is TRBJ1-1; the D gene is possibly TRBD1 (5 bases). The CDR3 loop spans 13 amino acids. V lost 6 bases and J lost 0, with 8 bases in between. From germline, CDR1 is MNHEY and CDR2 SMNVEV (reference sequence). The CDR3 coding sequence is TGTGCCAGCAGCCTGACAGTGAACACTGAAGCTTTCTTT. Translation gives CASSLTVNTEAFF.

The V call is TRBV27, the J call TRBJ1-3, with D maybe TRBD1 (6 bases). The length of the CDR3 is 15 residues. The germline gives CDR1 MNHEY, CDR2 SMNVEV (reference sequence). Trimming pared 5 bases from V and 2 bases from J, leaving 13 bases between. CDR3 nucleotide sequence: TGTGCCAGCAGTACCACAGGGTTCGCTGGAAACACCATATATTTT. Protein sequence: CASSTTGFAGNTIYF.

The chain combines TRBV28 with TRBJ2-7; 10 bases map to TRBD1. The CDR3 is 14 residues long. Germline CDR1 is MDHEN and CDR2 is SYDVKM. With V trimmed by 6 bases and J by 3 bases, 5 bases remained unmatched. In DNA form, the CDR3 reads TGTGCCAGCAGCGAGACAGGGGGCTACTACGAGCAGTACTTC. Residues: CASSETGGYYEQYF.

The J gene is TRBJ2-1, the V gene TRBV5-1; 8 bases align to TRBD2. The CDR3 has 15 amino acids. Per the germline V gene, CDR1 is SGHRS and CDR2 is YFSETQ. The V segment lost 4 bases and the J segment 8 bases; nucleotides outside the gene matches: 11. CDR3 DNA: TGCGCCAGCAGCCCCCTGAGCGGGAGTTACCATGAGCAGTTCTTC. Protein sequence: CASSPLSGSYHEQFF.

The rearrangement links TRBV6-2 or TRBV6-3 to TRBJ1-5, with TRBD1 matching over 9 bases. CDR1 and CDR2 (germline): MNHEY, SVGEGT. The J segment lost 1 base and the V segment lost 2 bases, leaving 6 bases of the junction unmatched. CDR3 length: 17 residues. CDR3 protein: CASSYPGQGTSNQPQHF. As DNA, the CDR3 is TGTGCCAGCAGTTACCCCGGACAGGGGACGAGCAATCAGCCCCAGCATTTT.